This entry lists 6 T cell receptor beta chains sequenced from one sample in a study of cytomegalovirus exposure and HLA in healthy donors. Vbeta (60) and Jbeta (13) primers were used in the PCR. TCRdb's copy holds only in-frame clones and misses some; the assay was immunoSEQ multiplex PCR. The sample contains over 150,000 clones, 77% of which appear only once. Sequencing was carried out using PBMCs. The receptor source for this set is a woman in her fifties or sixties in good health and CMV-seropositive.

This clone was seen repeatedly, ten times or more. The chain's CDR3 is CASSYEGNQPQHF. The CDR3 DNA follows: TGTGCCAGCAGTTACGAGGGCAATCAGCCCCAGCATTTT. The chain is built from TRBV6-5 and TRBJ1-5, with unresolved D. This CDR3 contains 13 residues. V was cut by 2 bases and J by 2 bases, with 4 bases left in between. Germline V gene sequence: CDR1 MNHEY, CDR2 SVGAGI.

The chain joins TRBV11-3 to TRBJ1-4; D is perhaps TRBD1 (5 bases). V was clipped by 4 bases and J by 4 bases, with 16 bases between them. The CDR3 extends over 16 amino acids. Germline values: CDR1 SGHNT, CDR2 YENEEA. The CDR3 loop is CASSSGGEDDNEKLFF. The CDR3 nucleotides are TGTGCCAGCAGCTCTGGAGGGGAGGATGATAATGAAAAACTGTTTTTT.

J is TRBJ2-5 and V is TRBV7-3; 8 nucleotides match TRBD1. CDR3 size: 15 residues. Looked up from germline, CDR1 is SGHTA and CDR2 is FQGTGA. V dropped 5 bases and J dropped 5; count of bases not matched to a gene: 10. CDR3 bases: TGTGCCAGCAGCCGGTCAGGGGGCGCGGGTGAGACCCAGTACTTC. Amino acids: CASSRSGGAGETQYF. Variable domain in full (rest from reference TRBV7-3 and TRBJ2-5): GAGVSQTPSNKVTEKGKYVELRCDPISGHTALYWYRQSLGQGPEFLIYFQGTGAADDSGLPNDRFFAVRPEGSVSTLKIQRTERGDSAVYLCASSRSGGAGETQYFGPGTRLLVL.

This clone was seen just once. The gene calls are TRBV15 and TRBJ1-1; possibly TRBD1 for D (6 bases). V lost 8 bases to trimming and J lost 1 base, with 17 bases between them. The CDR3 is 15 amino acids. Germline CDR1 and CDR2: LNHNV and YYDKDF (reference sequence). CDR3 bases: TGTGCCACCCTCAACTTGACAGGCCAGAACACTGAAGCTTTCTTT. Protein product: CATLNLTGQNTEAFF.

This clone was observed a handful of times. The same CDR3 can be traced to other DNA sequences in this sample. The J gene is TRBJ1-2, the V gene TRBV6-5; 7 bases line up with TRBD1. The CDR3 length is 14 residues. Germline V gives CDR1 MNHEY, CDR2 SVGAGI. The ends lost 0 bases at V and 5 bases at J; junction bases unmatched: 3. The chain's CDR3 is CASSYSGRGYGYTF. As DNA, the CDR3 is TGTGCCAGCAGTTACTCGGGCAGGGGGTATGGCTACACCTTC.

The V gene is TRBV7-3, the J gene TRBJ2-1, with 12 bases matching TRBD1. Germline lookup yields CDR1 SGHTA and CDR2 FQGTGA. This CDR3 spans 15 amino acids. V was pared by 5 bases and J by 8 bases, with 7 bases of the junction left unmatched. Here the CDR3 DNA reads TGTGCCAGCAGCGCCGGGACAGGGGGCAAGTATGAGCAGTTCTTC. As protein: CASSAGTGGKYEQFF.